Listed here are 24 T cell receptor beta chains from one sample, sequenced in a study of cytomegalovirus exposure and HLA in healthy donors. PCR primers comprised 60 Vbeta and 13 Jbeta primers. Produced via immunoSEQ multiplex PCR; TCRdb's table is partial and in-frame only. The table shows about 210,000 clones, with more than 75% occurring only once. The sample comprised PBMCs. The source of these receptors is a man in his forties or fifties in good health and CMV-seropositive.

The chain has TRBV7-6 and TRBJ2-3; the match to TRBD1 covers 10 bases. J lost 4 bases, V lost 2 bases, and 3 bases had no gene match. CDR1 is SGHVS, CDR2 FNYEAQ, per germline. The CDR3 is 15 amino acids. The DNA of the CDR3 is TGTGCCAGCAGCTTACAGGACAGGGGGTCAGATACGCAGTATTTT. Translation gives CASSLQDRGSDTQYF. Looking up the rest from reference TRBV7-6 and TRBJ2-3 gives the full variable domain: GAGVSQSPRYKVTKRGQDVALRCDPISGHVSLYWYRQALGQGPEFLTYFNYEAQQDKSGLPNDRFSAERPEGSISTLTIQRTEQRDSAMYRCASSLQDRGSDTQYFGPGTRLTVL.

The rearrangement links TRBV7-8 to TRBJ2-2; perhaps TRBD2 as D (7 bases). The CDR3 spans 13 residues. Germline V lookup: CDR1 SGHVS, CDR2 FQNEAQ. V was pared by 4 bases and J by 7 bases, with 10 bases between. Here the CDR3 reads CASSWGGGGELFF. The CDR3 DNA reads TGTGCCAGCAGCTGGGGGGGCGGCGGGGAGCTGTTTTTT.

V usage is TRBV10-1 and J usage is TRBJ2-1, with D perhaps TRBD2 (6 bases). V gave up 5 bases and J gave up 0 bases, with 14 bases separating them. The CDR3 extends over 16 amino acids. From germline, CDR1 is WNHNN and CDR2 SYGVQD (reference sequence). The CDR3 DNA reads TGCGCCAGCAGTCCGTCTAGCGACCGCTCCTACAATGAGCAGTTCTTC. Amino acid sequence: CASSPSSDRSYNEQFF.

The table lists this clone with a few counts. J is TRBJ1-2 and V is TRBV29-1; 9 bases are a match to TRBD1. J lost 6 bases, V lost 8 bases, and 4 bases had no gene match. Germline CDR1 SQVTM, CDR2 ANQGSEA. The length of the CDR3 is 11 residues. The CDR3 DNA follows: TGCAGCCTGAGACAGGGGGATGGCTACACCTTC. Translating it yields CSLRQGDGYTF. Complete variable domain (other parts from reference TRBV29-1 and TRBJ1-2): SAVISQKPSRDICQRGTSLTIQCQVDSQVTMMFWYRQQPGQSLTLIATANQGSEATYESGFVIDKFPISRPNLTFSTLTVSNMSPEDSSIYLCSLRQGDGYTFGSGTRLTVV.

J is TRBJ2-5 and V is TRBV5-1, with 10 positions matching TRBD1. The CDR3 runs to 14 residues. V was pared by 4 bases and J by 3 bases, with 3 bases of the junction left unmatched. The germline V gene encodes CDR1 SGHRS and CDR2 YFSETQ. The CDR3 loop is CASSPGTGEETQYF. The DNA of the CDR3 is TGCGCCAGCAGCCCCGGGACAGGGGAAGAGACCCAGTACTTC. Looking up the rest from reference TRBV5-1 and TRBJ2-5 gives the full variable domain: KAGVTQTPRYLIKTRGQQVTLSCSPISGHRSVSWYQQTPGQGLQFLFEYFSETQRNKGNFPGRFSGRQFSNSRSEMNVSTLELGDSALYLCASSPGTGEETQYFGPGTRLLVL.

The V gene is TRBV19, the J gene TRBJ2-3, with D possibly TRBD2 on 6 matching bases. V was cut by 1 base and J by 10 bases, with 9 bases left in between. The CDR3 consists of 12 residues. Germline V gives CDR1 LNHDA, CDR2 SQIVND (reference sequence). The CDR3 DNA reads TGTGCCAGTAGTATAGGCGGGGCTGCGCAGTATTTT. Translating it yields CASSIGGAAQYF.

The chain is built from TRBV5-1 and TRBJ2-5; the match to TRBD2 covers 13 bases. J gave up 4 bases and V 7 bases, and 7 bases lay outside the gene matches. The CDR3 spans 15 residues. Germline CDR1 SGHRS, CDR2 YFSETQ. CDR3 nucleotide sequence: TGCGCCAGCGGGACTAGCGGGATGATTGGAGAGACCCAGTACTTC. This gives the protein CASGTSGMIGETQYF.

This rearrangement joins TRBV19 to TRBJ2-7; 8 bases align to TRBD1. Germline CDR1 LNHDA, CDR2 SQIVND (reference sequence). V shed 4 bases and J 3 bases; nucleotides not matched to a gene: 2. The CDR3 length is 13 residues. The CDR3 spells CASSTGQGYEQYV. In DNA, the CDR3 is TGTGCCAGTAGTACAGGACAGGGCTACGAGCAGTACGTC.

This chain links TRBV27 with TRBJ2-7, with TRBD2 matching 11 bases. J lost 2 bases, V lost 3 bases, and 3 bases had no gene match. CDR1 MNHEY and CDR2 SMNVEV come from the germline V gene (reference sequence). The CDR3 totals 15 residues. The CDR3 spells CASSFLAGGPYEQYF. The CDR3, as DNA: TGTGCCAGCAGTTTCTTAGCGGGAGGGCCCTACGAGCAGTACTTC.

CDR3 DNA: TGTGCCAGCAGCTTAGTGGGGGGTGAGACCCAGTACTTC. Translating it yields CASSLVGGETQYF. The chain links TRBV11-2 to TRBJ2-5, with D tentatively TRBD2 (6 bases). Germline CDR1 reads SGHAT; CDR2 reads FQNNGV. Trimming left V 1 base short and J 5 bases short, with 8 bases between. The CDR3 sequence is 13 residues long.

This clone was found a few times. The rearrangement links TRBV6-5 to TRBJ2-7; possibly TRBD1 for D (6 bases). This CDR3 is built from 14 residues. V lost 6 bases and J 0 bases, leaving 12 bases between the germline ends. Germline V gene sequence: CDR1 MNHEY, CDR2 SVGAGI. CDR3 sequence reads: CASRGRTASYEQYF. The DNA of the CDR3 is TGTGCCAGCAGGGGACGGACAGCCTCCTACGAGCAGTACTTC.

The chain employs TRBV18 and TRBJ1-5; D might be TRBD1 (6 bases). Germline V lookup: CDR1 KGHSH, CDR2 LQKENI. Trimming took 3 bases from V and 1 from J, leaving 13 bases between them. The CDR3 is 16 residues long. The CDR3 DNA reads as TGTGCCAGCTCACCGCAGGGGTCGGGGAGCAATCAGCCCCAGCATTTT. Translation gives CASSPQGSGSNQPQHF.

This sequence joins TRBV29-1 and TRBJ1-5; D call uncertain. CDR1 is SQVTM, CDR2 ANQGSEA, per germline. V gave up 6 bases and J gave up 0 bases, with 18 bases separating them. The CDR3 is 16 amino acids. As DNA, the CDR3 is TGCAGCGTCTTAGCTGACCCGGCGTTTAGCAATCAGCCCCAGCATTTT. Translated, it gives CSVLADPAFSNQPQHF. Full variable domain (remainder filled in from reference TRBV29-1 and TRBJ1-5): SAVISQKPSRDICQRGTSLTIQCQVDSQVTMMFWYRQQPGQSLTLIATANQGSEATYESGFVIDKFPISRPNLTFSTLTVSNMSPEDSSIYLCSVLADPAFSNQPQHFGDGTRLSIL.

V and J are TRBV7-3 and TRBJ2-1; TRBD2 matches at 8 bases. V lost 4 bases and J lost 0; bases outside the gene matches: 5. The CDR3 spans 16 residues. Germline CDR1 SGHTA, CDR2 FQGTGA. The CDR3 sequence: CASSSTSGSSYNEQFF. Written as DNA, the CDR3 is TGTGCCAGCAGCTCTACTAGCGGTAGCTCCTACAATGAGCAGTTCTTC.

The chain recombines TRBV27 with TRBJ1-5, with D hard to call. The ends were cut back, 6 bases at V and 15 bases at J, with 12 bases in the middle. Germline V CDR1 and CDR2: MNHEY, SMNVEV (reference sequence). The CDR3 length is 10 residues. The chain's CDR3 is CASRGSFLHF. The CDR3 nucleotides are TGTGCCAGCAGGGGCAGTTTTCTGCATTTT.

J is TRBJ2-1 and V is TRBV7-6, with D possibly TRBD1 on 6 matching bases. The CDR3 covers 15 residues. CDR1 is SGHVS, CDR2 FNYEAQ, per germline. V was shortened by 1 base and J by 1 base, with 8 bases between the two germline ends. CDR3 residues: CASSLETGSYNEQFF. The CDR3 nucleotides read TGTGCCAGCAGCTTAGAAACAGGGTCCTACAATGAGCAGTTCTTC. Supplemented by reference TRBV7-6 and TRBJ2-1, the full variable domain reads GAGVSQSPRYKVTKRGQDVALRCDPISGHVSLYWYRQALGQGPEFLTYFNYEAQQDKSGLPNDRFSAERPEGSISTLTIQRTEQRDSAMYRCASSLETGSYNEQFFGPGTRLTVL.

The chain employs TRBV29-1 and TRBJ1-2; D may be TRBD1 (6 bases). With 6 bases removed from V and 2 bases from J, the gap between germline ends came to 13 bases. Per germline, CDR1 SQVTM and CDR2 ANQGSEA. This CDR3 is built from 13 residues. The CDR3 region is CSVPTGINYGYTF. The CDR3 DNA reads as TGCAGCGTCCCAACAGGGATAAACTATGGCTACACCTTC.

The chain couples TRBV5-1 to TRBJ2-5; 8 nucleotides align to TRBD1. The V and J ends lost 2 bases and 2 bases, in that order; junction bases with no gene match: 5. The length of the CDR3 is 15 residues. CDR1 is SGHRS, CDR2 YFSETQ, per germline. CDR3 residues: CASSFRDRPQETQYF. CDR3 coding DNA: TGCGCCAGCAGCTTCCGGGACAGGCCTCAAGAGACCCAGTACTTC.

This chain connects TRBV4-1 to TRBJ2-1; D remains ambiguous. Trimming took off 1 base at V and 3 bases at J, with 7 bases between the two ends. The CDR3 is 14 amino acids. Germline V gene sequence: CDR1 MGHRA, CDR2 YSYEKL. CDR3 DNA: TGCGCCAGCAGCCAAGGCTCTAACTACAATGAGCAGTTCTTC. Translating gives CASSQGSNYNEQFF.

This clone appeared a single time. The chain employs TRBV15 and TRBJ1-5; 9 nucleotides line up with TRBD1. The CDR3 length is 15 residues. Looked up from germline, CDR1 is LNHNV and CDR2 is YYDKDF (reference sequence). Germline trimming cut 3 bases from V and 5 bases from J; bases unmatched to any gene: 5. CDR3 protein: CATSREQGAYQPQHF. The CDR3 DNA follows: TGTGCCACCAGCAGGGAACAGGGGGCTTATCAGCCCCAGCATTTT.

V usage is TRBV7-2 and J usage is TRBJ2-2; 7 bases fit TRBD2. Trimming cost V 4 bases and J 6 bases; bases outside gene matches: 5. Germline CDR1 reads SGHTA; CDR2 reads FQGNSA. The CDR3 covers 14 residues. The CDR3 DNA reads as TGTGCCAGCAGCTCGGTAGCGGGTCCCGGGGAGCTGTTTTTT. Its protein is CASSSVAGPGELFF.

This clone is a singleton in its sample. The chain carries TRBV5-6 and TRBJ2-7, with TRBD1 as a possible D gene (6 bases). Germline V lookup: CDR1 SGHDT, CDR2 YYEEEE. The CDR3 consists of 14 residues. V was trimmed by 0 bases and J by 5 bases, leaving 12 bases between them. The CDR3 here is CASSLDPGDNEQYF. The CDR3 region has the DNA TGTGCCAGCAGCTTGGATCCAGGGGACAACGAGCAGTACTTC. Complete variable domain (other parts from reference TRBV5-6 and TRBJ2-7): DAGVTQSPTHLIKTRGQQVTLRCSPKSGHDTVSWYQQALGQGPQFIFQYYEEEERQRGNFPDRFSGHQFPNYSSELNVNALLLGDSALYLCASSLDPGDNEQYFGPGTRLTVT.

This rearrangement joins TRBV5-6 to TRBJ2-1; perhaps TRBD1 as D (6 bases). V was pared by 3 bases and J by 11 bases, with 12 bases between. This CDR3 has 12 residues. Germline V gene lookup returns CDR1 SGHDT and CDR2 YYEEEE. The DNA for the CDR3 is TGTGCCAGCAGCTGGGGGCGGCGCCAGCAGTTCTTC. Amino acid sequence: CASSWGRRQQFF.

The rearrangement links TRBV27 to TRBJ1-5; D uncertain. Germline CDR1 and CDR2: MNHEY and SMNVEV (reference sequence). V was trimmed by 4 bases and J by 0 bases, leaving 7 bases between them. The length of the CDR3 is 14 residues. The CDR3 here is CASSSTDSNQPQHF. The CDR3 DNA reads as TGTGCCAGCAGTTCCACAGATAGCAATCAGCCCCAGCATTTT.